The 10 T cell receptor beta chains reported below all come from one sample, sequenced in a study of chemoradiotherapy in HPV16-positive cancers. The table came from immunoSEQ multiplex PCR; TCRdb's copy has only in-frame clones and leaves some out. The sample yields around 6,400 clones, roughly 76% seen once. This sample was taken from a patient who underwent chemoradiotherapy. Receptor source: a human donor with HPV-associated anogenital cancer.

V usage is TRBV4-2 and J usage is TRBJ1-2; the D gene is possibly TRBD1 (5 bases). Between the trimmed V and J ends, which lost 4 bases and 7 bases, there was a span of 16 bases. This CDR3 is built from 14 residues. Germline CDR1 LGHNA, CDR2 YNFKEQ. CDR3 protein: CASSPYGSRAGYTF. CDR3 nucleotide sequence: TGTGCCAGCAGCCCATATGGGTCCAGGGCTGGCTACACCTTC.

The chain uses TRBV2 and TRBJ2-7; perhaps TRBD1 as D (6 bases). Trimming shortened V by 4 bases and J by 5 bases, and 15 bases separated the two germline ends. The CDR3 has 14 amino acids. CDR1 and CDR2 (germline): SNHLY, FYNNEI. The CDR3 DNA follows: TGTGCCAGCAGTGGACAGGTCAAGCTCGACGAGCAGTACTTC. Translating gives CASSGQVKLDEQYF.

The rearrangement links TRBV19 to TRBJ1-1; D gene uncertain. The CDR3 spans 15 residues. The germline gives CDR1 LNHDA, CDR2 SQIVND (reference sequence). V shed 3 bases and J shed 1 base, with 12 bases lying between them. Here the CDR3 reads CASSMTMVRNTEAFF. The CDR3 DNA reads as TGTGCCAGTAGTATGACCATGGTCAGGAACACTGAAGCTTTCTTT.

The J gene is TRBJ1-5, the V gene TRBV15; D is undetermined. With 0 bases removed from V and 4 bases from J, the gap between germline ends came to 7 bases. The length of the CDR3 is 14 residues. Germline values: CDR1 LNHNV, CDR2 YYDKDF (reference sequence). CDR3 residues: CATSRENRNQPQHF. CDR3 sequence (DNA): TGTGCCACCAGCAGAGAAAATCGTAATCAGCCCCAGCATTTT.

The J gene is TRBJ1-1, the V gene TRBV4-1; D ambiguous. This CDR3 has 14 amino acids. The V gene lost 0 bases and the J gene lost 3 bases, with 8 bases spanning the gap. In germline, CDR1 is MGHRA, CDR2 YSYEKL. CDR3 loop: CASSQESADTEAFF. The CDR3 DNA sequence: TGCGCCAGCAGCCAAGAATCCGCGGACACTGAAGCTTTCTTT.

This clone was found a few times. V and J are TRBV6-6 and TRBJ1-5; no firm D call. The CDR3 has 16 amino acids. Germline V gene data show CDR1 as MNHNY and CDR2 as SVGAGI (reference sequence). Trimming removed 6 bases at V and 0 bases at J, with 15 bases between. The CDR3 region is CASSRLDPYSNQPQHF. The DNA for the CDR3 is TGTGCCAGCAGCCGACTAGACCCGTATAGCAATCAGCCCCAGCATTTT.

This sequence joins TRBV6-6 and TRBJ2-5; 13 positions agree with TRBD2. CDR1 is MNHNY and CDR2 is SVGAGI in the germline V gene (reference sequence). Trimming cost V 1 base and J 5 bases; bases outside gene matches: 4. The CDR3 is made up of 16 amino acids. CDR3 nucleotide sequence: TGTGCCAGCAGTTACTTAGGACTAGCGGGGGACGAGACCCAGTACTTC. It is translated as CASSYLGLAGDETQYF.

The chain couples TRBV10-3 to TRBJ1-1, with D possibly TRBD1 on 6 matching bases. The CDR3 length is 14 residues. CDR1 and CDR2 (germline): ENHRY, SYGVKD. V was shortened by 2 bases and J by 2 bases, with 9 bases between the two germline ends. In DNA, the CDR3 is TGTGCCATCAGTGAGCCAGGGGTCAACACTGAAGCTTTCTTT. As protein: CAISEPGVNTEAFF.

The chain links TRBV11-1 to TRBJ1-2; 9 bases fit TRBD1. The junction had 1 base not matched to a gene; V was cut back by 3 bases and J by 2 bases. CDR1 and CDR2 from the germline V gene are SGHAT and FQDESV (reference sequence). The CDR3 is 14 amino acids. The CDR3 DNA reads TGTGCCAGCAGCTTCGGACAGGGGAACTATGGCTACACCTTC. Amino acid sequence: CASSFGQGNYGYTF. Complete variable domain (other parts from reference TRBV11-1 and TRBJ1-2): EAEVAQSPRYKITEKSQAVAFWCDPISGHATLYWYRQILGQGPELLVQFQDESVVDDSQLPKDRFSAERLKGVDSTLKIQPAELGDSAMYLCASSFGQGNYGYTFGSGTRLTVV.

This chain uses TRBV7-9 with TRBJ1-2; D is ambiguous. Trimming took 1 base from V and 4 from J, leaving 7 bases between them. CDR3 length: 13 amino acids. In germline, CDR1 is SEHNR, CDR2 FQNEAQ (reference sequence). CDR3 protein: CASSLDQFYGYTF. CDR3 nucleotide sequence: TGTGCCAGCAGCTTAGATCAGTTCTATGGCTACACCTTC.